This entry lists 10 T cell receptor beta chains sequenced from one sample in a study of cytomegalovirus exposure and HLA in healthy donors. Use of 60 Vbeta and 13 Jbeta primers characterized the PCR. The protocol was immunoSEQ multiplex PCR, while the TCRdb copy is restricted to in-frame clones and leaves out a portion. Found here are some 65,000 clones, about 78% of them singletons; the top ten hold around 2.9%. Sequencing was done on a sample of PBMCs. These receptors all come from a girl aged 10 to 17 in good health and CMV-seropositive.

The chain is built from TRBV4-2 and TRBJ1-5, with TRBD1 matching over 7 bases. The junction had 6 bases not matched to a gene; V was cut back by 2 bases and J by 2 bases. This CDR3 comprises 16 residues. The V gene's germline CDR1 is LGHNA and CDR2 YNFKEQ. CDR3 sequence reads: CASSQFIQGRNQPQHF. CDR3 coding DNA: TGTGCCAGCAGCCAATTCATACAGGGGCGCAATCAGCCCCAGCATTTT.

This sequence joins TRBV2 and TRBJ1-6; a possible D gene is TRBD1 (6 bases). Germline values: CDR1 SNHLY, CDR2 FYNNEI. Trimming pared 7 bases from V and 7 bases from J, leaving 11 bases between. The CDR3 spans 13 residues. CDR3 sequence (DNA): TGTGCCAGCAAGCGCCAGGGGAATTCACCCCTCCACTTT. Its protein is CASKRQGNSPLHF.

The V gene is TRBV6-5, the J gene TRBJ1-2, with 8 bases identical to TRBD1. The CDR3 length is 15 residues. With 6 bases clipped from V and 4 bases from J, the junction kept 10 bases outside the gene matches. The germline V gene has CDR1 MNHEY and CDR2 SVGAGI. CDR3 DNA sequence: TGTGCCAGCAGATTCGATTCAGGGGGCGGCTATGGCTACACCTTC. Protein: CASRFDSGGGYGYTF.

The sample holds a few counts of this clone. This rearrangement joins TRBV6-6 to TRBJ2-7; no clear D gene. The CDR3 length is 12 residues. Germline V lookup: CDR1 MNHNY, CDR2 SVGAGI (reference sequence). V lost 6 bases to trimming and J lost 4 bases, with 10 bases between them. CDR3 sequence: CASRRDTYEQYF. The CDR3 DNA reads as TGTGCCAGCAGACGTGACACGTACGAGCAGTACTTC.

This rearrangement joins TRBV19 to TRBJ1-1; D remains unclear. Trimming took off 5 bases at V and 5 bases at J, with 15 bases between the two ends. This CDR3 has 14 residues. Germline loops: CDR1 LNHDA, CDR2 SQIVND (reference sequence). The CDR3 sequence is CASSLNAVYTEAFF. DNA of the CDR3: TGTGCCAGTAGTCTAAACGCGGTGTATACTGAAGCTTTCTTT.

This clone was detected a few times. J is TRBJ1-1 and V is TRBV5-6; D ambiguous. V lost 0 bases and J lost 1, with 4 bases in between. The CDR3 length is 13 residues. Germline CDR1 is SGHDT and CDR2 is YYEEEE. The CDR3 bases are TGTGCCAGCAGCTTGGCCGGGAACACTGAAGCTTTCTTT. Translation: CASSLAGNTEAFF.

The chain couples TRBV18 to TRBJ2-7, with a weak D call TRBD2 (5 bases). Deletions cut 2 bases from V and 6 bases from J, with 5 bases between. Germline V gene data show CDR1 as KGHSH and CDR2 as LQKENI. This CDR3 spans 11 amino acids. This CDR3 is CASSPGSEQYF. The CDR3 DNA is TGTGCCAGCTCACCAGGGAGCGAGCAGTACTTC.

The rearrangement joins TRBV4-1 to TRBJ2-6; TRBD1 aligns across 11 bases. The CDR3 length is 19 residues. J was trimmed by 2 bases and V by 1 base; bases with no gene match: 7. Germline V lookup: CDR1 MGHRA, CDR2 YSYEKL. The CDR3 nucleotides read TGCGCCAGCAGCCAAGGCCTCACGGGACAGGGGGCTGGGGCCAACGTCCTGACTTTC. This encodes CASSQGLTGQGAGANVLTF.

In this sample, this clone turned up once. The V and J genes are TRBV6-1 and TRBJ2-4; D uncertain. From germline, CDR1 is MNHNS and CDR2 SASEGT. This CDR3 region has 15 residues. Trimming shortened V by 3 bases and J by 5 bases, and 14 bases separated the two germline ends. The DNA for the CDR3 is TGTGCCAGCAGTGATGGGCCTACCCCCCAAAACATTCAGTACTTC. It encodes CASSDGPTPQNIQYF.

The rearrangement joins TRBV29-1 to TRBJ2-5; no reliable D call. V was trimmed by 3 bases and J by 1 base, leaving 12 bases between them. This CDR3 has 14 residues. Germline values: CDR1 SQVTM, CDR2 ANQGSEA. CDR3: CSVDPRSFQETQYF. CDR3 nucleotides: TGCAGCGTTGACCCCAGGTCCTTCCAAGAGACCCAGTACTTC. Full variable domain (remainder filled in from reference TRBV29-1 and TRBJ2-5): SAVISQKPSRDICQRGTSLTIQCQVDSQVTMMFWYRQQPGQSLTLIATANQGSEATYESGFVIDKFPISRPNLTFSTLTVSNMSPEDSSIYLCSVDPRSFQETQYFGPGTRLLVL.